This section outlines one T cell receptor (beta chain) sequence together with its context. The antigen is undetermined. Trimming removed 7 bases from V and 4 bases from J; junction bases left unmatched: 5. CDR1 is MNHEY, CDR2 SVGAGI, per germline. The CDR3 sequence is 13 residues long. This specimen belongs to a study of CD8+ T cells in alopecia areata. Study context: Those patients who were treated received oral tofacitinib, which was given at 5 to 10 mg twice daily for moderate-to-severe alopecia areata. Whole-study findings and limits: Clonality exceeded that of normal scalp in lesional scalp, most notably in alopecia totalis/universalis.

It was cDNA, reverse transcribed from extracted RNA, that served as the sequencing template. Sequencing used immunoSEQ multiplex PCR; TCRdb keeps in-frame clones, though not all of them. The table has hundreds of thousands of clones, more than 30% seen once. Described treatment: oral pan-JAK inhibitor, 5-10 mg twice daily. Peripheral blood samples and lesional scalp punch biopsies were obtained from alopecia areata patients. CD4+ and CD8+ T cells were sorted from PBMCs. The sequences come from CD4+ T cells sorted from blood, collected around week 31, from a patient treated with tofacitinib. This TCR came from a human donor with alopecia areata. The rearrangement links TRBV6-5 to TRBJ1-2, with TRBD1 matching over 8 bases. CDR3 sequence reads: CASTVGTGYGYTF. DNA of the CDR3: TGTGCCAGCACCGTCGGGACAGGCTATGGCTACACCTTC.